This T cell receptor beta chain derives from a study of T cells in narcolepsy. In the study overall: Patients with NT1 or NT2 and healthy control donors were enrolled. Study-wide results and caveats: Reportedly, autoreactive clonotypes were serially detected in patients' blood but not controls'. Same-patient CSF and blood CD4+ T cell clonotypes included HCRT-specific and TRIB2-specific autoreactive ones.

The CDR3 consists of 13 residues. Per germline, CDR1 SGHDN and CDR2 FVKESK. V lost 6 bases and J lost 5, with 13 bases in between. This table comes from immunoSEQ multiplex PCR, and its TCRdb copy is limited to in-frame clones, with some not included. Here the sample spans 25,000 to 30,000 clones, 70% to 85% being singletons. Concerning this clone itself: The antigen is not known.

The J gene is TRBJ1-2, the V gene TRBV14; D gene ambiguous. The sequencing input was memory (CD45RA-) CD4+ T cells from blood. This TCR was sampled from a human donor in good health. CDR3 in amino acids: CASSNHQRYGYTF. The CDR3 DNA reads as TGTGCCAGCAGTAATCATCAGCGGTATGGCTACACCTTC.